These T cell receptor beta chains were read from a single sample in a study of blood T cell repertoires in COVID-19. Using immunoSEQ multiplex PCR, the repertoire was profiled, and TCRdb retains in-frame clones only, with some absent. The sample has about 330,000 clones, approximately 87% seen once. The sequenced sample consisted of PBMCs or T cells enriched from blood (not recorded which). Receptors were obtained from a woman in her 30s who had recovered from COVID-19. Each CDR3 is given with its conserved first and last residue. The order of the fields is clone size, V gene, D gene, CDR3 length, J gene, CDR3 protein, CDR3 DNA. The D gene is left open where the match is weak. Not every row has a clone size; where given, it reads once, few, many or a size class.

.	TRBV27	TRBD1	14	TRBJ1-2	CASSLMRDRGGYTF	TGTGCCAGCAGTTTGATGAGGGACAGGGGCGGCTACACCTTC
.	TRBV7-2	.	15	TRBJ2-2	CASSLDVGGTGELFF	TGTGCCAGCAGCTTAGACGTAGGGGGCACCGGGGAGCTGTTTTTT
few	TRBV4-2	.	12	TRBJ1-1	CASSQGDSEAFF	TGTGCCAGCAGCCAAGGTGACTCCGAAGCTTTCTTT
once	TRBV3-1/TRBV3-2	TRBD1	15	TRBJ1-5	CASSQSGQGRQPQHF	TGTGCCAGCAGCCAATCGGGACAGGGGAGACAGCCCCAGCATTTT
.	TRBV7-9	TRBD2	15	TRBJ2-1	CASSLASGGYNEQFF	TGTGCCAGCAGCCTGGCTAGCGGGGGGTACAATGAGCAGTTCTTC
.	TRBV24-1	.	16	TRBJ2-1	CATSDPQGSGYNEQFF	TGTGCCACCAGTGATCCCCAGGGTAGTGGCTACAATGAGCAGTTCTTC
.	TRBV29-1	.	11	TRBJ2-2	CSVEGAGELFF	TGCAGCGTTGAGGGAGCCGGGGAGCTGTTTTTT
.	TRBV7-2	.	13	TRBJ2-1	CASSLDTYNEQFF	TGTGCCAGCAGCTTAGATACCTACAATGAGCAGTTCTTC
.	TRBV5-1	.	12	TRBJ1-1	CASSFRGTEAFF	TGCGCCAGCAGCTTTAGGGGCACTGAAGCTTTCTTT
.	TRBV2	.	12	TRBJ1-4	CASFDTLEKLFF	TGTGCCAGCTTCGATACTTTAGAAAAACTGTTTTTT
.	TRBV4-1	TRBD1	17	TRBJ2-7	CASSQPNTGQGEDEQYF	TGCGCCAGCAGCCAACCGAACACGGGACAGGGTGAGGACGAGCAGTACTTC
.	TRBV12-3/TRBV12-4	.	11	TRBJ1-4	CASSTHEKLFF	TGTGCCAGCAGTACCCATGAGAAACTGTTTTTT
.	TRBV6-5	TRBD2	13	TRBJ2-5	CASRVSGGETQYF	TGTGCCAGCAGGGTTAGCGGGGGTGAGACCCAGTACTTC
.	TRBV6-1	.	20	TRBJ1-6	CASSEGTWSLGGSYNSPLHF	TGTGCCAGCAGTGAAGGGACTTGGTCTCTGGGGGGGTCTTATAATTCACCCCTCCACTTT
.	TRBV2	.	15	TRBJ1-1	CASSEDAGRNTEAFF	TGTGCCAGCAGTGAAGATGCAGGCAGGAACACTGAAGCTTTCTTT
.	TRBV7-3	.	13	TRBJ1-6	CASSAGLQSPLHF	TGTGCCAGCAGCGCAGGGTTACAGTCACCCCTCCACTTT
.	TRBV5-8	.	15	TRBJ1-6	CASSPGGWANSPLHF	TGTGCCAGCAGCCCGGGGGGCTGGGCAAATTCACCCCTCCACTTT
few	TRBV4-2	TRBD1	16	TRBJ2-1	CASSPQPGTGDNEQFF	TGTGCCAGCAGCCCCCAACCCGGGACAGGGGATAATGAGCAGTTCTTC
once	TRBV21-1	.	20	TRBJ2-2	CASSAGTGRTSGHDTGELFF	TGTGCCAGCAGTGCCGGGACAGGGAGGACTAGCGGACACGACACCGGGGAGCTGTTTTTT
.	TRBV20-1	TRBD2	14	TRBJ2-1	CSASGTSVYNEQFF	TGCAGTGCCAGTGGGACTAGCGTCTACAATGAGCAGTTCTTC
.	TRBV3-1/TRBV3-2	TRBD1	13	TRBJ1-2	CASSQGQAYGYTF	TGTGCCAGCAGCCAGGGACAGGCCTACGGCTACACCTTC
once	TRBV9	TRBD2	14	TRBJ2-5	CASSLAGGQETQYF	TGTGCCAGCAGCCTGGCGGGGGGGCAGGAGACCCAGTACTTC
.	TRBV6-2/TRBV6-3	TRBD1	18	TRBJ1-1	CASSYSGWTGDGATEAFF	TGTGCCAGCAGTTACTCTGGTTGGACAGGGGACGGTGCCACTGAAGCTTTCTTT
.	TRBV28	TRBD1	14	TRBJ1-6	CASSLTGTDSPLHF	TGTGCCAGCAGTTTGACAGGGACAGATTCACCCCTCCACTTT
.	TRBV5-1	.	13	TRBJ2-7	CASSPQIAYEQYF	TGCGCCAGCAGCCCACAGATAGCCTACGAGCAGTACTTC
.	TRBV7-9	.	11	TRBJ1-1	CASSFGQIAFF	TGTGCCAGCAGCTTCGGACAGATAGCTTTCTTT
.	TRBV3-1/TRBV3-2	TRBD1	15	TRBJ1-2	CASSQGTGGTYGYTF	TGTGCCAGCAGCCAGGGGACAGGGGGGACCTATGGCTACACCTTC
.	TRBV4-3	.	16	TRBJ1-4	CASSSNGGARGEKLFF	TGCGCCAGCAGCTCCAACGGGGGGGCGCGGGGTGAAAAACTGTTTTTT
.	TRBV7-9	TRBD1	16	TRBJ1-4	CASSDDRGLFNEKLFF	TGTGCCAGCAGCGACGACAGGGGGCTGTTCAATGAAAAACTGTTTTTT
.	TRBV13	.	14	TRBJ2-7	CASSYDGGRYEQYF	TGTGCCAGCAGCTACGATGGAGGGAGGTACGAGCAGTACTTC
.	TRBV5-4	.	18	TRBJ2-6	CASSLDPTLGSGANVLTF	TGTGCCAGCAGCTTGGACCCAACTCTAGGATCTGGGGCCAACGTCCTGACTTTC
.	TRBV5-1	.	15	TRBJ1-6	CASSEGGAARSPLHF	TGCGCCAGCAGCGAGGGAGGGGCGGCACGTTCACCCCTCCACTTT
few	TRBV6-1	.	13	TRBJ1-2	CASSDRDRGRYTF	TGTGCCAGCAGTGATCGTGACCGGGGTCGCTACACCTTC
.	TRBV18	TRBD1	13	TRBJ1-1	CASSTGQDTEAFF	TGTGCCAGCTCAACTGGACAGGACACTGAAGCTTTCTTT
.	TRBV30	.	15	TRBJ2-3	CAWSVGVVRTDTQYF	TGTGCCTGGAGTGTCGGGGTAGTTCGCACAGATACGCAGTATTTT
.	TRBV4-2	.	16	TRBJ1-5	CASSPHPSGGNQPQHF	TGTGCCAGCAGCCCTCACCCCTCGGGAGGGAATCAGCCCCAGCATTTT
.	TRBV5-4	TRBD1	13	TRBJ2-1	CASSGDSYNEQFF	TGTGCCAGCAGCGGGGACAGCTACAATGAGCAGTTCTTC
.	TRBV5-8	TRBD2	16	TRBJ2-5	CASSPRLAGIRETQYF	TGTGCCAGCAGCCCAAGACTAGCGGGGATTCGAGAGACCCAGTACTTC
few	TRBV27	TRBD2	17	TRBJ2-3	CASSLTGAGGDEGRWYF	TGTGCCAGCAGTTTAACGGGGGCGGGGGGCGATGAGGGAAGGTGGTATTTT
.	TRBV7-9	TRBD1	18	TRBJ1-2	CASSPSGTETLRPYGYTF	TGTGCCAGCAGCCCTAGCGGGACAGAGACGTTACGACCCTATGGCTACACCTTC
.	TRBV2	.	11	TRBJ2-2	CASSRLGELFF	TGTGCCAGCAGTCGACTAGGGGAGCTGTTTTTT
.	TRBV18	TRBD2	19	TRBJ2-3	CASSPPTVRAGGPTDTQYF	TGTGCCAGCTCACCACCTACCGTTCGTGCGGGGGGTCCCACAGATACGCAGTATTTT
.	TRBV28	.	10	TRBJ1-4	CATLNEKLFF	TGTGCCACCCTCAATGAAAAACTGTTTTTT
once	TRBV2	.	12	TRBJ1-5	CASSVSNQPQHF	TGTGCCAGCAGTGTAAGCAATCAGCCCCAGCATTTT
.	TRBV6-4	.	15	TRBJ2-3	CASSRSTDAGNTQYF	TGTGCCAGCAGTAGGTCTACGGACGCGGGGAATACGCAGTATTTT
once	TRBV28	.	14	TRBJ1-1	CASSSPTGHTEAFF	TGTGCCAGCAGTTCTCCGACAGGCCACACTGAAGCTTTCTTT
once	TRBV9	.	13	TRBJ2-1	CASSSGTYNEQFF	TGTGCCAGCAGTTCAGGGACCTACAATGAGCAGTTCTTC
.	TRBV2	.	14	TRBJ1-2	CASSERTDRHGYTF	TGTGCCAGCAGTGAAAGAACAGACAGGCATGGCTACACCTTC